One sample yielded the 15 T cell receptor beta chains listed below, sequenced in a study of identical twins. TCRdb called the 5' RACE reads again in MiXCR, with one record for every CDR3 protein. The table records around 250,000 distinct CDR3 sequences, 5.5% to 7% of them present only once. The data also belong to a second study, concerning yellow fever vaccine responses in identical twins.

The sequencing input was memory (CD45RO+) T cells sorted from blood. The receptor source for this set is a woman aged 18-30 years in good health.

This clonotype was detected ten times or more. J is TRBJ1-3 and V is TRBV12-3 or TRBV12-4; D is ambiguous. This CDR3 has 14 residues. V was shortened by 3 bases and J by 1 base, with 7 bases between the two germline ends. The DNA of the CDR3 is TGTGCCAGCAGTTTTACAAGTTCTGGAAACACCATATATTTT. Translating gives CASSFTSSGNTIYF.

In this sample, this clonotype turned up a few times. The chain recombines TRBV19 with TRBJ2-2; weak D call: TRBD1 (6 bases). Germline CDR1 reads LNHDA; CDR2 reads SQIVND (reference sequence). This CDR3 region has 14 residues. Trimming removed 5 bases from V and 3 bases from J, with 10 bases in between. The CDR3 sequence: CASSRDKYTGELFF. In DNA, the CDR3 is TGTGCCAGTAGTCGGGACAAATACACCGGGGAGCTGTTTTTT.

This clonotype was found many times. The chain employs TRBV5-1 and TRBJ2-3, with TRBD1 matching over 10 bases. The CDR3 sequence is 14 residues long. The trim removed 5 bases at V and 4 bases at J, leaving 4 bases unmatched. Germline assignment: CDR1 SGHRS and CDR2 YFSETQ. Written as DNA, the CDR3 is TGCGCCAGCAGGGGGACAGGGGCTTCAGATACGCAGTATTTT. It encodes CASRGTGASDTQYF. The complete variable domain, with remaining parts taken from reference TRBV5-1 and TRBJ2-3, reads KAGVTQTPRYLIKTRGQQVTLSCSPISGHRSVSWYQQTPGQGLQFLFEYFSETQRNKGNFPGRFSGRQFSNSRSEMNVSTLELGDSALYLCASRGTGASDTQYFGPGTRLTVL.

The chain carries TRBV5-1 and TRBJ1-2, with D maybe TRBD1 (6 bases). V was shortened by 3 bases and J by 0 bases, with 9 bases between the two germline ends. The CDR3 consists of 14 residues. CDR1 and CDR2 from the germline V gene are SGHRS and YFSETQ. The CDR3 region has the DNA TGCGCCAGCAGCTCCTGGACAGCTAACTATGGCTACACCTTC. It is translated as CASSSWTANYGYTF.

The sample holds a few counts of this clonotype. The V call is TRBV20-1, the J call TRBJ2-1; 8 nucleotides agree with TRBD1. This CDR3 is 13 amino acids long. Germline V gives CDR1 DFQATT, CDR2 SNEGSKA (reference sequence). Trimming at V came to 7 bases and at J to 7 bases, leaving 9 bases not matched to a gene. In DNA form, the CDR3 reads TGCAGTGTTCTGGACAGGGTAAAGAATGAGCAGTTCTTC. It is translated as CSVLDRVKNEQFF.

This clonotype was recorded many times. The chain employs TRBV29-1 and TRBJ1-1; the D gene is possibly TRBD1 (5 bases). Trimming left V 3 bases short and J 1 base short, with 9 bases between. The CDR3 sequence is 13 residues long. From germline, CDR1 is SQVTM and CDR2 ANQGSEA. CDR3 bases: TGCAGCGTTGATACGGGACGGAACACTGAAGCTTTCTTT. It codes for CSVDTGRNTEAFF.

This clonotype occurred many times. This chain joins TRBV7-2 and TRBJ2-7; 8 positions match TRBD2. The germline V gene has CDR1 SGHTA and CDR2 FQGNSA. The ends lost 1 base at V and 6 bases at J; junction bases unmatched: 8. This CDR3 has 15 amino acids. CDR3 in amino acids: CASSLEGTRGGEQYF. The CDR3 nucleotides are TGTGCCAGCAGCTTAGAAGGGACTAGAGGAGGCGAGCAGTACTTC.

The V and J genes are TRBV20-1 and TRBJ2-1; 8 nucleotides match TRBD2. Germline V gene data show CDR1 as DFQATT and CDR2 as SNEGSKA (reference sequence). The trim removed 4 bases at V and 7 bases at J, leaving 6 bases unmatched. The CDR3 is 13 residues long. The CDR3 loop is CSATGGAGNEQFF. The DNA of the CDR3 is TGCAGTGCTACCGGGGGGGCGGGGAATGAGCAGTTCTTC.

At least ten counts were recorded for this clonotype. The genes are TRBV12-3 or TRBV12-4 and TRBJ1-2; D is possibly TRBD1 (5 bases). V was cut by 3 bases and J by 8 bases, with 19 bases left in between. The CDR3 consists of 15 residues. The CDR3 region has the DNA TGTGCCAGCAGTTTTATTTTAGGTACCTGGGACGGCTACACCTTC. It yields the protein CASSFILGTWDGYTF.

The sample holds many counts of this clonotype. The rearrangement links TRBV29-1 to TRBJ1-5; TRBD1 matches at 9 bases. With 7 bases clipped from V and 6 bases from J, the junction kept 10 bases outside the gene matches. Germline assignment: CDR1 SQVTM and CDR2 ANQGSEA. The CDR3 consists of 14 residues. The CDR3 DNA sequence: TGCAGCGCCACTGGACAGGGGTTGGGTCAGCCCCAGCATTTT. It yields the protein CSATGQGLGQPQHF.

This clonotype was seen many times. This rearrangement joins TRBV5-1 to TRBJ2-3, with D maybe TRBD2 (5 bases). V lost 0 bases and J lost 7, with 15 bases in between. This CDR3 has 15 residues. Germline CDR1 SGHRS, CDR2 YFSETQ. CDR3 DNA sequence: TGCGCCAGCAGCTTGGCGGCTAGCTCTGGAAATACGCAGTATTTT. As protein: CASSLAASSGNTQYF.

This clonotype was seen only a few times. The chain is built from TRBV18 and TRBJ2-2, with TRBD2 matching 7 bases. V dropped 1 base and J dropped 4; count of bases not matched to a gene: 21. Germline V lookup: CDR1 KGHSH, CDR2 LQKENI. The CDR3 sequence is 21 residues long. CDR3 region: CASSPLGPFGAGTGVTGELFF. The DNA of the CDR3 is TGTGCCAGCTCACCACTAGGCCCTTTTGGAGCGGGGACTGGCGTCACCGGGGAGCTGTTTTTT.

This sequence joins TRBV20-1 and TRBJ2-1; D possibly corresponds to TRBD1 (6 bases). Trimming pared 5 bases from V and 13 bases from J, leaving 18 bases between. The length of the CDR3 is 12 residues. Per the germline V gene, CDR1 is DFQATT and CDR2 is SNEGSKA (reference sequence). CDR3 sequence (DNA): TGCAGTGCTGAAAGCCAGGGGACGGTTCAGTTCTTC. Translating it yields CSAESQGTVQFF.

This clonotype was observed a handful of times. The chain has TRBV5-6 and TRBJ2-1; 10 bases are shared with TRBD2. The CDR3 sequence is 17 residues long. V trimming: 5 bases; J trimming: 4 bases; junction bases outside the gene matches: 12. CDR1 is SGHDT and CDR2 is YYEEEE in the germline V gene. The CDR3 nucleotides are TGTGCCAGCAGACAAGGGACTAGCGAAATCCGGTACAATGAGCAGTTCTTC. This sequence encodes CASRQGTSEIRYNEQFF.

This clonotype occurred many times. The rearrangement links TRBV24-1 to TRBJ2-3, with TRBD2 matching 9 bases. CDR3 length: 17 amino acids. CDR1 is KGHDR, CDR2 SFDVKD, per germline. Germline trimming cut 4 bases from V and 2 bases from J; bases unmatched to any gene: 9. CDR3: CATSDLPSSGVTDTQYF. DNA for the CDR3: TGTGCCACCAGTGACCTGCCCTCTAGCGGGGTCACAGATACGCAGTATTTT.